The 28 T cell receptor beta chains below come from one sample, sequenced in a study of patients and donors after allogeneic stem cell transplantation. TCRdb passed the RT-PCR reads through MiXCR, listing each CDR3 protein once. Of over 150,000 distinct CDR3 sequences detected, roughly 30% appear once; the ten largest clones hold 3.2%. The material sequenced was blood, either unsorted or a sorted T cell fraction (not recorded which). The receptors were gathered from a human donor who was either an allogeneic HSCT recipient or a stem cell or donor lymphocyte infusion donor (not recorded which). It is not recorded whose cells these are; they may come from a transplant donor.

The genes are TRBV7-6 and TRBJ2-1, with TRBD1 identical over 8 bases. The CDR3 consists of 13 residues. Germline V lookup: CDR1 SGHVS, CDR2 FNYEAQ. Unmatched junction bases numbered 3, after V lost 1 base and J lost 10 bases. As DNA, the CDR3 is TGTGCCAGCAGCTTAGTAGGACAGGGCGAGCAGTTCTTC. This codes for CASSLVGQGEQFF.

Only a few counts were recorded for this clonotype. The gene calls are TRBV5-1 and TRBJ2-7; the D gene is possibly TRBD2 (6 bases). This CDR3 spans 13 amino acids. The germline gives CDR1 SGHRS, CDR2 YFSETQ. The V and J ends lost 7 bases and 3 bases respectively, with 14 bases between them. In DNA, the CDR3 is TGCGCCAGCTGGGTCGGAGGGCACTACGAGCAGTACTTC. Translated: CASWVGGHYEQYF.

In this sample, this clonotype turned up a few times. The chain uses TRBV29-1 and TRBJ1-5; tentatively, D is TRBD1 (6 bases). Trimming shortened V by 3 bases and J by 11 bases, and 14 bases separated the two germline ends. The CDR3 loop spans 12 amino acids. Germline V gives CDR1 SQVTM, CDR2 ANQGSEA. CDR3 region: CSVDGGGTTQHF. The CDR3 coding sequence is TGCAGCGTTGATGGTGGAGGGACAACCCAGCATTTT.

V gene TRBV20-1 combines with J gene TRBJ2-7, with D unclear. V lost 0 bases and J 4 bases, leaving 7 bases between the germline ends. CDR1 is DFQATT, CDR2 SNEGSKA, per germline (reference sequence). The CDR3 has 12 residues. CDR3 protein: CSAREAAYEQYF. The DNA of the CDR3 is TGCAGTGCTAGAGAGGCTGCTTACGAGCAGTACTTC.

The chain has TRBV6-5 and TRBJ1-1; possibly TRBD1 for D (5 bases). The CDR3 runs to 13 residues. The V gene lost 2 bases and the J gene lost 8 bases, with 12 bases spanning the gap. The V gene's germline CDR1 is MNHEY and CDR2 SVGAGI. The chain's CDR3 is CASSYTGGTEAFF. The DNA of the CDR3 is TGTGCCAGCAGTTACACCGGAGGGACGGAAGCTTTCTTT.

This clonotype was seen at least ten times. This sequence joins TRBV7-9 and TRBJ2-5; tentative D call: TRBD2 (6 bases). The CDR3 consists of 15 residues. CDR1 and CDR2 from the germline V gene are SEHNR and FQNEAQ (reference sequence). The V and J ends lost 0 bases and 1 base respectively, with 9 bases between them. CDR3 DNA sequence: TGTGCCAGCAGCTTAGCGGGAGGCCTCCAAGAGACCCAGTACTTC. It codes for CASSLAGGLQETQYF.

There are a few counts of this clonotype. This chain connects TRBV20-1 to TRBJ2-7; TRBD1 might be the D (6 bases). V shed 1 base and J shed 3 bases, with 10 bases lying between them. Germline V gene lookup returns CDR1 DFQATT and CDR2 SNEGSKA (reference sequence). CDR3 size: 13 residues. In DNA form, the CDR3 reads TGCAGTGCTAGAGCCCGGGACAACTACGAGCAGTACTTC. Translated, it gives CSARARDNYEQYF.

The CDR3 here is CASSPSYHPVAELSGANVLTF. DNA of the CDR3: TGTGCCAGCAGTCCCTCCTACCATCCTGTAGCAGAGCTTTCTGGGGCCAACGTCCTGACTTTC. The V gene is TRBV12-3 or TRBV12-4, the J gene TRBJ2-6; D remains ambiguous. The V and J ends lost 5 bases and 1 base respectively, with 27 bases between them. This CDR3 contains 21 residues.

This clonotype occurred a few times. V is TRBV10-3 and J is TRBJ2-6; TRBD1 aligns across 9 bases. The V and J ends lost 10 bases and 0 bases, in that order; junction bases with no gene match: 7. The CDR3 runs to 16 residues. Germline V lookup: CDR1 ENHRY, CDR2 SYGVKD. CDR3 DNA sequence: TGTGCCACCCCCCGGGACAGGGCCTCTGGGGCCAACGTCCTGACTTTC. This codes for CATPRDRASGANVLTF.

This clonotype showed up just a few times. V gene TRBV6-2 or TRBV6-3 combines with J gene TRBJ2-3; unclear D gene. CDR3 length equals 14 residues. V was shortened by 2 bases and J by 2 bases, with 8 bases between the two germline ends. Germline V gene data show CDR1 as MNHEY and CDR2 as SVGEGT. The chain's CDR3 is CASSYARITDTQYF. The DNA of the CDR3 is TGTGCCAGCAGTTACGCCAGGATCACAGATACGCAGTATTTT.

This clonotype turned up a few times. For the CDR3, the DNA is TGCAGTGCCCGAAGGACAGCAGAAAAACTGTTTTTT. Translation: CSARRTAEKLFF. This sequence joins TRBV20-1 and TRBJ1-4; maybe TRBD1 (6 bases). The V gene's germline CDR1 is DFQATT and CDR2 SNEGSKA (reference sequence). There are 12 residues in the CDR3. V was clipped by 6 bases and J by 8 bases, with 13 bases between them.

V usage is TRBV6-5 and J usage is TRBJ2-5, with 9 bases that match TRBD2. This CDR3 has 17 amino acids. Germline V gene lookup returns CDR1 MNHEY and CDR2 SVGAGI. With V trimmed by 0 bases and J by 1 base, 6 bases remained unmatched. The CDR3 nucleotides read TGTGCCAGCAGTTACTCGATCCCACTAGCGGGCCAAGAGACCCAGTACTTC. Its protein is CASSYSIPLAGQETQYF.

This clonotype came up a few times. The chain is built from TRBV20-1 and TRBJ2-7; D remains ambiguous. Germline V gene data show CDR1 as DFQATT and CDR2 as SNEGSKA (reference sequence). The CDR3 length is 13 residues. V lost 0 bases and J lost 2, with 8 bases in between. DNA of the CDR3: TGCAGTGCTAGAGATTACAGTGCCTACGAGCAGTACTTC. Translating gives CSARDYSAYEQYF.

A word on this clonotype: One end of the junction varies from germline; a read error may be responsible. J is TRBJ2-7 and V is TRBV20-1, with TRBD1 identical over 7 bases. Germline assignment: CDR1 DFQATT and CDR2 SNEGSKA (reference sequence). CDR3 size: 14 residues. The CDR3 loop reads CSARGGQATYEQYF. CDR3 DNA: TGCAGTGCTAGAGGTGGACAGGCTACCTATGAGCAGTACTTC.

This clonotype has ten or more counts. The CDR3 sequence: CASSFGSEAFF. CDR3 coding DNA: TGCGCCAGCAGCTTCGGCTCTGAAGCTTTCTTT. V usage is TRBV5-1 and J usage is TRBJ1-1; D unclear. Germline V lookup: CDR1 SGHRS, CDR2 YFSETQ. This CDR3 region has 11 residues. Trimming left V 2 bases short and J 6 bases short, with 5 bases between.

The rearrangement joins TRBV12-3 or TRBV12-4 to TRBJ2-5, with TRBD1 matching 8 bases. V shed 4 bases and J 5 bases; nucleotides not matched to a gene: 3. This CDR3 is 13 amino acids long. The DNA for the CDR3 is TGTGCCAGCAGTTGGACAGGGAAGGAGACCCAGTACTTC. Translating it yields CASSWTGKETQYF.

As regards this clonotype: At one end the junction does not follow the germline gene, possibly because of a read error. The genes are TRBV7-9 and TRBJ2-5; possible D gene TRBD2, 5 bases. The CDR3 spans 12 residues. The germline gives CDR1 SEHNR, CDR2 FQNEAQ (reference sequence). CDR3 DNA: TGTGCCAGCAGCTTAGGGGAGAAAAGGGCAAACTTC. Residues: CASSLGEKRANF. The complete variable domain, with remaining parts taken from reference TRBV7-9 and TRBJ2-5, reads DTGVSQNPRHKITKRGQNVTFRCDPISEHNRLYWYRQTLGQGPEFLTYFQNEAQLEKSRLLSDRFSAERPKGSFSTLEIQRTEQGDSAMYLCASSLGEKRANFGPGTRLLVL.

J is TRBJ2-5 and V is TRBV2, with D possibly called TRBD1 or TRBD2 (6 bases each). The germline V gene encodes CDR1 SNHLY and CDR2 FYNNEI. CDR3 length equals 13 residues. Trimming took off 3 bases at V and 5 bases at J, with 10 bases between the two ends. The CDR3 sequence is CASSDGGRETQYF. CDR3 nucleotides: TGTGCCAGCAGTGATGGGGGGCGGGAGACCCAGTACTTC.

This clonotype showed up many times. The chain is built from TRBV15 and TRBJ1-5; 9 bases agree with TRBD1. Germline loops: CDR1 LNHNV, CDR2 YYDKDF (reference sequence). The CDR3 extends over 12 amino acids. V was clipped by 3 bases and J by 9 bases; unmatched bases: 0. This CDR3 reads CATSRGQGPQHF. The CDR3 coding sequence is TGTGCCACCAGCAGGGGACAGGGGCCCCAGCATTTT.

The chain recombines TRBV5-6 with TRBJ2-7; a possible D gene is TRBD2 (5 bases). Germline V CDR1 and CDR2: SGHDT, YYEEEE. V shed 4 bases and J shed 3 bases, with 11 bases lying between them. The CDR3 spans 13 residues. The CDR3 is CASSTTSHYEQYF. CDR3 nucleotides: TGTGCCAGCAGCACCACTAGTCACTACGAGCAGTACTTC.

The V call is TRBV12-3 or TRBV12-4, the J call TRBJ1-4, with TRBD1 matching over 11 bases. The length of the CDR3 is 14 residues. V gave up 6 bases and J gave up 7 bases; unmatched junction bases: 4. The CDR3 is CASRRTGGGEKLFF. Written as DNA, the CDR3 is TGTGCCAGCAGAAGGACAGGGGGCGGTGAAAAACTGTTTTTT.

This clonotype was seen a handful of times. This sequence joins TRBV10-3 and TRBJ1-3, with 10 bases that match TRBD1. V dropped 6 bases and J dropped 4; count of bases not matched to a gene: 6. This CDR3 is built from 15 residues. The germline CDR1 and CDR2 sequences are ENHRY and SYGVKD. The CDR3 sequence: CAIRDRGSDGNTIYF. For the CDR3, the DNA is TGTGCCATCAGGGACAGGGGGAGCGACGGAAACACCATATATTTT.

The chain employs TRBV10-3 and TRBJ1-4, with 10 bases identical to TRBD1. The V gene's germline CDR1 is ENHRY and CDR2 SYGVKD. The ends lost 8 bases at V and 4 bases at J; junction bases unmatched: 4. This CDR3 has 14 residues. In DNA, the CDR3 is TGTGCCATCGGTAGGACAGGGGGTAATGAAAAACTGTTTTTT. Its translation is CAIGRTGGNEKLFF.

The rearrangement joins TRBV5-1 to TRBJ2-3; tentatively, D is TRBD2 (6 bases). The germline V gene encodes CDR1 SGHRS and CDR2 YFSETQ. There are 15 residues in the CDR3. The ends were cut back, 2 bases at V and 0 bases at J, with 10 bases in the middle. This CDR3 is CASSFLASSTDTQYF. CDR3 DNA sequence: TGCGCCAGCAGCTTTCTAGCGTCTAGCACAGATACGCAGTATTTT.

V is TRBV7-2 and J is TRBJ2-1; D ambiguous. The CDR3 length is 17 residues. Trimming removed 1 base at V and 5 bases at J, with 18 bases between. Germline V gives CDR1 SGHTA, CDR2 FQGNSA. The CDR3 is CASSLGWIHSPHNEQFF. The CDR3 DNA reads as TGTGCCAGCAGCTTAGGATGGATACATTCCCCACACAATGAGCAGTTCTTC.

This chain joins TRBV21-1 and TRBJ2-1. TRBV21-1 is recorded as a pseudogene. The CDR3 runs 11 residues. As DNA, the CDR3 is TGTGCCAGCAGCGGGTACAGCGAGCAGTTCTTC. Its protein is CASSGYSEQFF.

This clonotype showed up just once. The chain carries TRBV20-1 and TRBJ2-2, with 8 bases matching TRBD2. CDR3 length equals 15 residues. CDR1 and CDR2 (germline): DFQATT, SNEGSKA (reference sequence). Germline trimming cut 6 bases from V and 4 bases from J; bases unmatched to any gene: 10. Written as DNA, the CDR3 is TGCAGTGCCACCCCCGCGGGAGGCCCCACCGGGGAGCTGTTTTTT. It codes for CSATPAGGPTGELFF.

This clonotype has a handful of counts. The rearrangement joins TRBV4-1 to TRBJ2-3; D is possibly TRBD1 or TRBD2 (5 bases each). Trimming shortened V by 0 bases and J by 4 bases, and 11 bases separated the two germline ends. Germline loops: CDR1 MGHRA, CDR2 YSYEKL. CDR3 length equals 15 residues. CDR3: CASSQDWGRSDTQYF. DNA for the CDR3: TGCGCCAGCAGCCAAGATTGGGGACGGTCAGATACGCAGTATTTT.